The clone carrying this T cell receptor (beta chain) was observed a handful of times. Its matching antigen is unknown. From RNA transcripts, TCR beta CDR3 regions were amplified. The primer set for the first-round RT-PCR of the TCR CDR3 was HTBI. MiXCR, applied by TCRdb to the multiplex PCR reads, yields one record per CDR3 protein. The table records hundreds of thousands of distinct CDR3 sequences, 20% to 25% of them present only once. Lactation, pregnancy, other autoimmune disease or uncontrolled infection led to exclusion of patients. Each diagnosis was grounded in clinical symptoms, serum thyroxine and TRAb, thyroid ultrasound, and orbital computed tomography. The source of the sample is a study of T cells in Graves' hyperthyroidism and ophthalmopathy. Study context: At the time of initial diagnosis and before any treatment, peripheral blood was collected. Study-wide results and limits: Stable hyperthyroidism was told apart from ophthalmopathy by a model built on 13 V-J features.

The CDR3 covers 16 residues. With 3 bases clipped from V and 6 bases from J, the junction kept 11 bases outside the gene matches. CDR1 and CDR2 (germline): SGHAT, FQNNGV. Sequencing was carried out using blood. The sequence derives from a woman aged 70 to 79 with Graves' ophthalmopathy. The chain joins TRBV11-2 to TRBJ2-3; 8 nucleotides match TRBD2. The CDR3: CASSFLRGLVADTQYF. The DNA for the CDR3 is TGTGCCAGCAGCTTTTTAAGGGGACTAGTGGCTGATACGCAGTATTTT.